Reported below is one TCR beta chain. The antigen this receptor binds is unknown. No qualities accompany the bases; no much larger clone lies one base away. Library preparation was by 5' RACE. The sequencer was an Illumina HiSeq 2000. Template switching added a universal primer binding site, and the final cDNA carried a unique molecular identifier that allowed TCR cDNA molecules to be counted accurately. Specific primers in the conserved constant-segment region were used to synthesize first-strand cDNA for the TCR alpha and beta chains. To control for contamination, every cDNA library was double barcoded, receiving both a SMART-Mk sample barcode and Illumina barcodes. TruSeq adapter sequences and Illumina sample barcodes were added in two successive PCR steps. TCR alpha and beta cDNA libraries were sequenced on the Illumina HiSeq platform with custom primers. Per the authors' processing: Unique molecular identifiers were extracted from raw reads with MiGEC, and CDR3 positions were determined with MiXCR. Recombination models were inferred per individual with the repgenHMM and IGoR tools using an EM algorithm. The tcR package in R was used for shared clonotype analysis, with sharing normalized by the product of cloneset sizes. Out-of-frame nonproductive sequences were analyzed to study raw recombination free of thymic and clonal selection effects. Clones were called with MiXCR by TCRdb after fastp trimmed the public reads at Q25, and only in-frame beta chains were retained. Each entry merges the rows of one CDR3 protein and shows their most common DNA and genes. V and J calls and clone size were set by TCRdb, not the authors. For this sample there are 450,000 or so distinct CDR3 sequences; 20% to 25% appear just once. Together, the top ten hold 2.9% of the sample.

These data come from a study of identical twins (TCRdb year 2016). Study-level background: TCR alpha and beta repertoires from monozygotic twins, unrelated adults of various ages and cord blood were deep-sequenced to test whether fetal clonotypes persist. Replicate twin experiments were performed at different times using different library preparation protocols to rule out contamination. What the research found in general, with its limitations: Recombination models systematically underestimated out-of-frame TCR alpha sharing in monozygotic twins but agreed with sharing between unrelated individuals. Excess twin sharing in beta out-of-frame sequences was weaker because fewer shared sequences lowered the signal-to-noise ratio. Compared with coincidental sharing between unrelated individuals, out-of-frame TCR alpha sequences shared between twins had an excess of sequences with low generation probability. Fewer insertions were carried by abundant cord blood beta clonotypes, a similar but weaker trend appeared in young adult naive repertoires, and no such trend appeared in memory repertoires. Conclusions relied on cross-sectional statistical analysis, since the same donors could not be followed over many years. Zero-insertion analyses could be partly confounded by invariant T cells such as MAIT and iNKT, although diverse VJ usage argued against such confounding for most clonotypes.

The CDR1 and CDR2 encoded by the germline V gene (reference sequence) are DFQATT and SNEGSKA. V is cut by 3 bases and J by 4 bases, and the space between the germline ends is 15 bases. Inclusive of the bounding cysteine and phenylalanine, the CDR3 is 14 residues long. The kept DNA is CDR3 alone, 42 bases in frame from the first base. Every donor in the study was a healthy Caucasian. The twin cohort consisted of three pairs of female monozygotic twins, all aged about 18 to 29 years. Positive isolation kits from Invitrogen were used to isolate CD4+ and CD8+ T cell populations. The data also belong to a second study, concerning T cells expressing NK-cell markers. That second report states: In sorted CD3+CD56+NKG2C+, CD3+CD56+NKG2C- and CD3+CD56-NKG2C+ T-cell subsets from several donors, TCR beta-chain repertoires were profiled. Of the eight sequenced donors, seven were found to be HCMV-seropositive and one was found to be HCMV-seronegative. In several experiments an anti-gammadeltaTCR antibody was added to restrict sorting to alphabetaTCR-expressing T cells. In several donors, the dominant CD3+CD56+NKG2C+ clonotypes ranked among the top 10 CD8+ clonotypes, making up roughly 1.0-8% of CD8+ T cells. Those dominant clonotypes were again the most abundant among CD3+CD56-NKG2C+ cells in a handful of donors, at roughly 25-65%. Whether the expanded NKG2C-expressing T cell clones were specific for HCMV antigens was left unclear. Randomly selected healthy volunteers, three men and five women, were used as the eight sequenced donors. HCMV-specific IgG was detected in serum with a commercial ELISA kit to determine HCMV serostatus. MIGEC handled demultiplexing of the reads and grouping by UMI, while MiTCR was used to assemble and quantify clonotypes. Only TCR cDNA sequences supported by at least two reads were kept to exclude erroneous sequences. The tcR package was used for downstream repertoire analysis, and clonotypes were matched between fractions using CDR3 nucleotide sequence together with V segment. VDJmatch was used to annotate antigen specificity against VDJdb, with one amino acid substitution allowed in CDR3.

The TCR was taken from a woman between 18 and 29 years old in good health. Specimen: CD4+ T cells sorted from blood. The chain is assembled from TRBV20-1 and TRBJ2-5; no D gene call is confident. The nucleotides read TGCAGTGCTAGCTCTCCGAGATCGGGAGAGACCCAGTACTTC. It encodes CSASSPRSGETQYF.